The present TCR beta chain was sequenced within a study of blood T cell repertoires in COVID-19. Authors' processing steps: Reference gene primers were amplified, and this amplification served to estimate nucleated cell counts. Here immunoSEQ multiplex PCR was the method, and the copy in TCRdb shows in-frame clones only, minus some. From that table come the V and J calls and clone size; the DNA was used to work out D and trimming. This table has over 50,000 clones, roughly three quarters appearing once. Unmatched junction bases numbered 11, after V lost 4 bases and J lost 7 bases. Per germline, CDR1 LNHDA and CDR2 SQIVND (reference sequence). The CDR3 has 15 residues.

The chain combines TRBV19 with TRBJ2-7; TRBD1 matches 9 bases. The TCR was taken from a human donor with active or convalescent COVID-19. The donor label of this sample is uncertain. Material for sequencing was peripheral blood. In nucleotides, the CDR3 is TGTGCCAGTAGTAGAGGGGACAGGGTTACGGGGGAGCAGTACTTC. Encoded protein: CASSRGDRVTGEQYF. Looking up the rest from reference TRBV19 and TRBJ2-7 gives the full variable domain: DGGITQSPKYLFRKEGQNVTLSCEQNLNHDAMYWYRQDPGQGLRLIYYSQIVNDFQKGDIAEGYSVSREKKESFPLTVTSAQKNPTAFYLCASSRGDRVTGEQYFGPGTRLTVT.